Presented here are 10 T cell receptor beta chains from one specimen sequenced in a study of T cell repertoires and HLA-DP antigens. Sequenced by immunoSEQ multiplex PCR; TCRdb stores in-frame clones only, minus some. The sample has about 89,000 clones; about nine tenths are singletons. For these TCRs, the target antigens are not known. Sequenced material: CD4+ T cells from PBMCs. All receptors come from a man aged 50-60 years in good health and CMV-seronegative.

The CDR3 here is CASSLMAGTYEQYF. CDR3 bases: TGTGCCAGCAGCTTAATGGCAGGGACCTACGAGCAGTACTTC. The V gene is TRBV7-3, the J gene TRBJ2-7; perhaps TRBD1 as D (5 bases). CDR3 length: 14 residues. Germline loops: CDR1 SGHTA, CDR2 FQGTGA. Trimming removed 1 base from V and 2 bases from J, with 9 bases in between.

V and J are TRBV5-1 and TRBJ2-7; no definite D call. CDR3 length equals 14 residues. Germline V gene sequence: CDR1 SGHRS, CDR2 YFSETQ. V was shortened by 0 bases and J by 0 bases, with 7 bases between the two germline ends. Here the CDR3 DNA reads TGCGCCAGCAGCTTGGATTTCGCCTCCTACGAGCAGTACTTC. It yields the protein CASSLDFASYEQYF.

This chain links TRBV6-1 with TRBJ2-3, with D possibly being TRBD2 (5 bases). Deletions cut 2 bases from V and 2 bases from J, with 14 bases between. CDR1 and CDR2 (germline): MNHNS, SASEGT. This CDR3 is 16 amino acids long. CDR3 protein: CASSETPSLNTDTQYF. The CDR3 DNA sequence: TGTGCCAGCAGTGAAACGCCTAGCCTGAACACAGATACGCAGTATTTT.

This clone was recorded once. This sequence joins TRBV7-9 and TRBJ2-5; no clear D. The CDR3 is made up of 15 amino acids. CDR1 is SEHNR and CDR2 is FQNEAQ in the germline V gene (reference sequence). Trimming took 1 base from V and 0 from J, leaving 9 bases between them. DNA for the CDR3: TGTGCCAGCAGCTTAGATTTCCAGTACCAAGAGACCCAGTACTTC. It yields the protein CASSLDFQYQETQYF.

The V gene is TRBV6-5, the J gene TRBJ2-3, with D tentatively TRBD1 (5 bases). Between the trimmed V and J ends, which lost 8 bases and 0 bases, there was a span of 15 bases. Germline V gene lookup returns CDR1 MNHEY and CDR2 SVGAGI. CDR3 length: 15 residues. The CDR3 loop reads CASGVGPLSTDTQYF. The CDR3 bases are TGTGCCAGCGGGGTGGGGCCTCTTAGCACAGATACGCAGTATTTT.

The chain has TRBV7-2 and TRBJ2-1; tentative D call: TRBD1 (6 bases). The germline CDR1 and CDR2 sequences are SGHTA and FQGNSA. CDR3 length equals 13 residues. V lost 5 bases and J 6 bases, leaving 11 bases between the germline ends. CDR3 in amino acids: CASSPVRGNEQFF. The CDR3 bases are TGTGCCAGCAGCCCCGTCAGGGGCAATGAGCAGTTCTTC.

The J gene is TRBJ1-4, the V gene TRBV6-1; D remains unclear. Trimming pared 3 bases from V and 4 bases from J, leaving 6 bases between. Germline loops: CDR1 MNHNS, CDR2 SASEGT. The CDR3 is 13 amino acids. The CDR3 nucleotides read TGTGCCAGCAGTGACTCCCGTAATGAAAAACTGTTTTTT. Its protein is CASSDSRNEKLFF.

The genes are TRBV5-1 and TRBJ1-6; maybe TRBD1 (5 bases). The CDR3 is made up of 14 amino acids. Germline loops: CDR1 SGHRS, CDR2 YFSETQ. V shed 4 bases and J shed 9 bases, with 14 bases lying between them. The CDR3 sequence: CASSPDMDLSPLHF. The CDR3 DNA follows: TGCGCCAGCAGCCCGGACATGGATCTTTCACCCCTCCACTTT.

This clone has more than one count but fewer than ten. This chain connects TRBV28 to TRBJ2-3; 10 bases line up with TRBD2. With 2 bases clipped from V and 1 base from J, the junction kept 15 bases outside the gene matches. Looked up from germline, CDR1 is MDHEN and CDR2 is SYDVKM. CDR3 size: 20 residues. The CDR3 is CASSLVPGLAGVVGTDTQYF. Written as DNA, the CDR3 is TGTGCCAGCAGTTTAGTGCCCGGGCTAGCGGGAGTTGTAGGCACAGATACGCAGTATTTT. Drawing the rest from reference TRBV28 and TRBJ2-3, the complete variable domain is DVKVTQSSRYLVKRTGEKVFLECVQDMDHENMFWYRQDPGLGLRLIYFSYDVKMKEKGDIPEGYSVSREKKERFSLILESASTNQTSMYLCASSLVPGLAGVVGTDTQYFGPGTRLTVL.

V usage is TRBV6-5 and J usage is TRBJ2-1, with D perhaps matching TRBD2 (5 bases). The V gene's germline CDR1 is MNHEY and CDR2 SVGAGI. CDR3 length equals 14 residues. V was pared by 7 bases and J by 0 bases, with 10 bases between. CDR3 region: CASKAGLSYNEQFF. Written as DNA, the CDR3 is TGTGCCAGCAAGGCGGGCCTCTCCTACAATGAGCAGTTCTTC.